The text below deals with one T cell receptor beta chain. This clonotype came up many times. Its antigen specificity is not known. No qualities accompany the bases; no much larger clone lies one base away. T cells were expanded from blood mononuclear cells with anti-CD3 antibody OKT3 or CD3/CD28 Dynabeads for 2 to 3 days. The culture conditions for expanded T cells were RPMI 1640 plus 10% fetal bovine serum, recombinant human IL-2 (about 100 IU/ml) and IL-7 (about 5 ng/ml). Each coculture mixed approximately 50,000 target cells and approximately 50,000 normal T cells with bispecific antibody in 85 to 100 ul and was incubated at 37 degrees C for around 16 hours. Every bispecific antibody was made of two single-chain variable fragments expressed in a single-chain diabody format with a His tag. The effector T cells were obtained from healthy human donors, with peripheral blood mononuclear cells isolated from leukapheresis samples by Ficoll density gradient centrifugation.

Unique molecular identifier barcodes were incorporated into the libraries and were used for clonotype quantification. Qiagen AllPrep DNA/RNA Micro kits were used to isolate total RNA, and an Agilent TapeStation was used to check RNA quality. TCR beta libraries were built by 5' RACE: cDNA synthesis followed by two PCR steps using TCR beta constant-region gene-specific primers. Sequencing of the TCR beta libraries was done on an Illumina MiSeq platform. The study's processing was this. MIGEC, MiXCR and VDJtools were used for read processing. The frequency of each clonotype was calculated as the fraction of all unique molecular identifiers in the sample that belonged to that clonotype. Using fastp at Q25 and MiXCR, TCRdb reprocessed the public reads and kept productive beta chains. Every entry covers one CDR3 protein and lists the most common genes and DNA from its rows. The V and J calls were not made by the authors but by TCRdb's processing. The sample profile shows 21,000 or so distinct CDR3 sequences; about 2.7% of them were found once. Over 25% of the sample goes to the ten largest clones.

The source of the sample is a study of beta chain bispecific antibodies for T cell cancers (TCRdb year 2021). About the investigation overall: Healthy donor T cells were cocultured with T cell leukemia lines and bispecific antibodies, and TRBV sequencing of the surviving cells was then used to measure how much each TRBV family was depleted.

Overall results and qualifications from the work: Leukemia cell line cells were mixed with normal T cells in each sequenced sample, and most of the targeted TRBV signal was derived from the leukemia cells rather than from the normal T cells.

This receptor was taken from a human donor in good health. Some clones in this sample may be carry-over from other donors' samples. Sequenced input: healthy donor T cells cultured with leukemia cells.

The DNA sequence is given as TGCGCCAGCAGGAGAGGGACAGGGAGAAAGACCCAGTACTTC. Its protein is CASRRGTGRKTQYF. In this chain, TRBV10-1 is recombined with TRBJ2-5, with TRBD1 matching 9 junction bases. The V end gives up 6 bases and the J end 6 bases, leaving 8 bases in the junction not matched to a gene. The germline V gene (reference sequence) sets CDR1 to WNHNN and CDR2 to SYGVQD. The CDR3 starts with the cysteine, ends with the phenylalanine, and has 14 residues. Solely the CDR3 DNA is kept, with 42 bases framed from the first base.